These 12 T cell receptor beta chains were sequenced from one sample in a study of blood T cells in healthy people across ages. Primed by a sample-barcoded 5' primer and a J-beta primer mix, a second PCR proceeded for roughly 6 to 12 cycles. TCRdb re-derived calls from the 5' RACE reads in MiXCR, one entry per CDR3 protein. Among around 1,500,000 distinct CDR3 sequences listed, 28% were seen once. Specimen: blood. These receptors all stem from a woman aged 25 to 39 in good health.

The chain has TRBV5-1 and TRBJ2-3, with 7 bases matching TRBD2. The CDR3 has 14 residues. From germline, CDR1 is SGHRS and CDR2 YFSETQ. With 5 bases clipped from V and 5 bases from J, the junction kept 8 bases outside the gene matches. DNA for the CDR3: TGCGCCAGCAGTTCGGGCGGGGGTCAAGATACGCAGTATTTT. Amino acids: CASSSGGGQDTQYF.

This clonotype was seen once. A much larger clonotype is one base distant, so this may be a read error. This chain uses TRBV6-5 with TRBJ1-2, with a weak D call TRBD1 (6 bases). Germline V gene data show CDR1 as MNHEY and CDR2 as SVGAGI. This CDR3 has 12 residues. The CDR3 region has the DNA TGTGCCAGCAAACAGGGATACTATGGCTGCACCTTC. This gives the protein CASKQGYYGCTF.

The J gene is TRBJ2-7, the V gene TRBV28, with no clear D. CDR1 and CDR2 from the germline V gene are MDHEN and SYDVKM. V lost 8 bases and J 3 bases, leaving 14 bases between the germline ends. The CDR3 runs to 13 residues. CDR3 amino acids: CASVGSPFYEQYF. CDR3 in DNA: TGTGCCAGCGTCGGCAGCCCCTTCTACGAGCAGTACTTC.

V is TRBV5-1 and J is TRBJ2-5; possibly TRBD1 for D (6 bases). This CDR3 is built from 18 residues. Per the germline V gene, CDR1 is SGHRS and CDR2 is YFSETQ. V was cut by 1 base and J by 2 bases, with 21 bases left in between. CDR3 loop: CASSLRQAGTPIQETQYF. The CDR3 nucleotides read TGCGCCAGCAGCTTGCGCCAGGCCGGGACACCTATACAAGAGACCCAGTACTTC. Drawing the rest from reference TRBV5-1 and TRBJ2-5, the complete variable domain is KAGVTQTPRYLIKTRGQQVTLSCSPISGHRSVSWYQQTPGQGLQFLFEYFSETQRNKGNFPGRFSGRQFSNSRSEMNVSTLELGDSALYLCASSLRQAGTPIQETQYFGPGTRLLVL.

V usage is TRBV3-1 and J usage is TRBJ1-2, with 7 nucleotides matching TRBD1. The CDR3 length is 14 residues. V trimming: 7 bases; J trimming: 4 bases; junction bases outside the gene matches: 9. CDR1 is LGHDT, CDR2 YNNKEL, per germline (reference sequence). The chain's CDR3 is CASTRQGIPYGYTF. In DNA form, the CDR3 reads TGTGCCAGCACCAGACAGGGAATTCCCTATGGCTACACCTTC.

The chain employs TRBV6-2 or TRBV6-3 and TRBJ2-5; D not certain. CDR3 size: 13 residues. Germline values: CDR1 MNHEY, CDR2 SVGEGT. The V and J ends lost 5 bases and 5 bases respectively, with 12 bases between them. CDR3 nucleotides: TGTGCCAGCAGTCGAGACGTGTTGGAGACCCAGTACTTC. Its protein is CASSRDVLETQYF.

This clonotype has a handful of counts. V is TRBV21-1 and J is TRBJ1-5. TRBV21-1 constitutes a pseudogene. This CDR3 region has 16 residues. The CDR3 reads CASSKVGRDSNQPQHF. In DNA, the CDR3 is TGTGCCAGCAGCAAAGTTGGTAGGGATAGCAATCAGCCCCAGCATTTT.

This clonotype came up once. Possible read error: a much larger clone is one base away. The rearrangement links TRBV4-1 to TRBJ2-7; no definite D call. The germline V gene encodes CDR1 MGHRA and CDR2 YSYEKL. The ends were cut back, 1 base at V and 0 bases at J, with 13 bases in the middle. The length of the CDR3 is 16 residues. The CDR3 bases are TGCGCCAGCAGCCAAGGTCCTACGGGTTCCTCCTACGAGCAGTACTTC. Translating gives CASSQGPTGSSYEQYF.

This chain uses TRBV12-3 or TRBV12-4 with TRBJ2-4; D is possibly TRBD2 (6 bases). Trimming left V 10 bases short and J 4 bases short, with 17 bases between. The CDR3 totals 14 residues. The CDR3 DNA is TGTGCCACCAAACCCCAAGGGAGGAAAAACATTCAGTACTTC. It is translated as CATKPQGRKNIQYF.

This chain uses TRBV6-1 with TRBJ1-5; D possibly corresponds to TRBD1 (6 bases). CDR3 length: 15 residues. Germline V gives CDR1 MNHNS, CDR2 SASEGT. Trimming cost V 7 bases and J 1 base, with 14 bases left between them. Written as DNA, the CDR3 is TGTGCCAGCAATACAGGGTTCTTGAGCAATCAGCCCCAGCATTTT. It codes for CASNTGFLSNQPQHF.

The table lists this clonotype with a few counts. This chain joins TRBV12-5 and TRBJ1-4; weak D call: TRBD1 (6 bases). CDR3 length equals 14 residues. Deletions cut 7 bases from V and 5 bases from J, with 14 bases between. The germline V gene encodes CDR1 LGHNT and CDR2 FRNRAP. The CDR3 DNA reads TGTGCTAGTGTTTCCGGACAGACAAATGAAAAACTGTTTTTT. Encoded protein: CASVSGQTNEKLFF.

The chain has TRBV19 and TRBJ2-1, with 9 bases identical to TRBD2. The junction had 14 bases not matched to a gene; V was cut back by 3 bases and J by 8 bases. Germline CDR1 is LNHDA and CDR2 is SQIVND (reference sequence). The CDR3 covers 17 residues. CDR3 loop: CASSIILAGYRPDEQFF. The CDR3, as DNA: TGTGCCAGTAGTATTATTCTAGCGGGATATCGGCCGGATGAGCAGTTCTTC. The whole variable domain, remainder taken from reference TRBV19 and TRBJ2-1, is DGGITQSPKYLFRKEGQNVTLSCEQNLNHDAMYWYRQDPGQGLRLIYYSQIVNDFQKGDIAEGYSVSREKKESFPLTVTSAQKNPTAFYLCASSIILAGYRPDEQFFGPGTRLTVL.